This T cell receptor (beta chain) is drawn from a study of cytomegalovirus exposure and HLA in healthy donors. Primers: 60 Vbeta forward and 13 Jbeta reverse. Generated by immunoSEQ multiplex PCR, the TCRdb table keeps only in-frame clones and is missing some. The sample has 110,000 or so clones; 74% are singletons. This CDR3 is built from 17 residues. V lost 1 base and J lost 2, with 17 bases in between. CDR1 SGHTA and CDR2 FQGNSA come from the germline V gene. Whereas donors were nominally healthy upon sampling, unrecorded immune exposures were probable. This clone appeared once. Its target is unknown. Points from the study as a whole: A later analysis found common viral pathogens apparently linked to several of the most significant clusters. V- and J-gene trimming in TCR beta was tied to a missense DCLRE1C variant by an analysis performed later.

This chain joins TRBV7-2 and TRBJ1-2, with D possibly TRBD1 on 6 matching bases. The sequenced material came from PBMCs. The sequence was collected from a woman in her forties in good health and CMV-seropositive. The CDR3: CASSLVGGAGRNYGYTF. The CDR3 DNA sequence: TGTGCCAGCAGCTTAGTTGGGGGCGCAGGGCGGAACTATGGCTACACCTTC.